Shown below are 27 T cell receptor beta chains from a single sample sequenced in a study of cytomegalovirus exposure and HLA in healthy donors (dated by TCRdb to about 2017). Libraries came from the immunoSEQ multiplex PCR assay. The multiplex PCR relied on a mix of 60 forward primers for TCR Vbeta segments and 13 reverse primers for TCR Jbeta segments. This immuneACCESS table, as held by TCRdb, lists in-frame sequences with V and J called but not all clones. Of the missing ones, under half trace to an unresolved V gene in checked studies; the others have no known cause. In all, the sample holds 60,000 to 85,000 clones, and more than 60% of those were seen once. Clones ranked in the top ten supply 1.5% to 2% of the sample. The sample comprised PBMCs. These TCRs come from a man aged 40-50 years in good health and CMV-seronegative.

The chain is built from TRBV11-2 and TRBJ2-7; D gene unclear. This CDR3 is 14 amino acids long. The V and J ends lost 0 bases and 2 bases respectively, with 8 bases between them. Germline-derived CDR1 and CDR2 are SGHAT and FQNNGV. CDR3 loop: CASSLDLSTYEQYF. In DNA, the CDR3 is TGTGCCAGCAGCTTAGATCTCTCTACCTACGAGCAGTACTTC.

The rearrangement joins TRBV28 to TRBJ2-5, with 7 bases lining up with TRBD2. V gave up 9 bases and J gave up 6 bases; unmatched junction bases: 13. Germline V gives CDR1 MDHEN, CDR2 SYDVKM. The CDR3 consists of 14 residues. As DNA, the CDR3 is TGTGCCAGTACCTCGGGAGGTTATGCCAAGACCCAGTACTTC. Encoded protein: CASTSGGYAKTQYF.

The rearrangement joins TRBV28 to TRBJ2-1; 7 positions agree with TRBD2. The junction had 11 bases not matched to a gene; V was cut back by 6 bases and J by 6 bases. The CDR3 spans 15 residues. Germline CDR1 and CDR2: MDHEN and SYDVKM. The CDR3 region is CASRGSGTKGNEQFF. DNA of the CDR3: TGTGCCAGCAGGGGAAGCGGGACCAAGGGCAATGAGCAGTTCTTC.

As concerns this clone: Germline and junction disagree at one end, which may indicate a read error. J is TRBJ2-3 and V is TRBV7-9; 7 bases line up with TRBD2. The germline V gene encodes CDR1 SEHNR and CDR2 FQNEAQ (reference sequence). The CDR3 length is 15 residues. The CDR3 bases are TGTTCCAGCCAGCTGGAGGCGGGAGTGGGAGATACGCAGTATTTT. Its translation is CSSQLEAGVGDTQYF.

With respect to this clone: At one end, the junction sequence differs from germline, possibly due to a read error. CDR3 DNA: TGCGCCAGCAGGTTGGGCGGGACTAGCGGAGGCACAGATACGCAGTATTTT. Translation gives CASRLGGTSGGTDTQYF. The chain combines TRBV5-1 with TRBJ2-3; 11 nucleotides agree with TRBD2. The CDR3 runs to 17 residues. Germline V gives CDR1 SGHRS, CDR2 YFSETQ.

The chain uses TRBV7-8 and TRBJ1-1; 8 bases fit TRBD1. The CDR3 totals 16 residues. The trim removed 1 base at V and 0 bases at J, leaving 4 bases unmatched. Germline values: CDR1 SGHVS, CDR2 FQNEAQ. DNA of the CDR3: TGTGCCAGCAGCTTAGGGACAGGGTACATGAACACTGAAGCTTTCTTT. Its translation: CASSLGTGYMNTEAFF.

The V and J genes are TRBV5-1 and TRBJ2-2; 7 nucleotides line up with TRBD1. CDR1 is SGHRS and CDR2 is YFSETQ in the germline V gene. Losses at the gene ends were 4 bases for V and 3 bases for J; bases not matched to a gene: 3. The CDR3 extends over 14 amino acids. CDR3 nucleotide sequence: TGCGCCAGCAGCACGGGGACAGACACCGGGGAGCTGTTTTTT. Translated: CASSTGTDTGELFF. The full variable domain, its missing parts supplied by reference TRBV5-1 and TRBJ2-2, is KAGVTQTPRYLIKTRGQQVTLSCSPISGHRSVSWYQQTPGQGLQFLFEYFSETQRNKGNFPGRFSGRQFSNSRSEMNVSTLELGDSALYLCASSTGTDTGELFFGEGSRLTVL.

J is TRBJ1-1 and V is TRBV5-1, with D possibly being TRBD1 (5 bases). Trimming took off 2 bases at V and 1 base at J, with 9 bases between the two ends. Per germline, CDR1 SGHRS and CDR2 YFSETQ. CDR3 length equals 14 residues. CDR3 coding DNA: TGCGCCAGCAGCTTACAGGACAAGAACACTGAAGCTTTCTTT. Protein: CASSLQDKNTEAFF.

This clone was seen a single time. The chain uses TRBV19 and TRBJ1-1; the match to TRBD1 covers 10 bases. CDR1 is LNHDA and CDR2 is SQIVND in the germline V gene (reference sequence). This CDR3 region has 15 residues. J lost 3 bases, V lost 3 bases, and 4 bases had no gene match. The DNA for the CDR3 is TGTGCCAGTAGTATGGGACAGGGGTGGGACACTGAAGCTTTCTTT. It codes for CASSMGQGWDTEAFF. Full variable domain (missing parts from reference TRBV19 and TRBJ1-1): DGGITQSPKYLFRKEGQNVTLSCEQNLNHDAMYWYRQDPGQGLRLIYYSQIVNDFQKGDIAEGYSVSREKKESFPLTVTSAQKNPTAFYLCASSMGQGWDTEAFFGQGTRLTVV.

This clone was picked up a small number of times. The CDR3 DNA sequence: TGTGCCAGCAGCTTGGGGGACAGGGCCCGGATCTCTGGGGCCAACGTCCTGACTTTC. Amino acids: CASSLGDRARISGANVLTF. This sequence joins TRBV7-2 and TRBJ2-6; 9 nucleotides align to TRBD1. The germline V gene encodes CDR1 SGHTA and CDR2 FQGNSA. This CDR3 contains 19 residues. V trimming: 3 bases; J trimming: 0 bases; junction bases outside the gene matches: 9.

The CDR3 nucleotides are TGTGCCAGCAGCTATAAGGGACAGGGCTTCTATGGCTACACCTTC. Its translation is CASSYKGQGFYGYTF. The chain joins TRBV6-5 to TRBJ1-2; 9 bases fit TRBD1. This CDR3 is 15 amino acids long. Germline V gene sequence: CDR1 MNHEY, CDR2 SVGAGI. J lost 4 bases, V lost 6 bases, and 9 bases had no gene match.

The rearrangement joins TRBV5-4 to TRBJ2-7, with D possibly matching TRBD2 (6 bases). Germline CDR1 reads SGHNT; CDR2 reads YYREEE (reference sequence). The CDR3 totals 16 residues. Trimming stripped 4 bases from V and 6 bases from J, with 23 bases between. The CDR3 DNA reads as TGTGCCAGCAGCCAAGGTGGGGAGGACGGGGCTCGCGAGCAGTACTTC. This sequence encodes CASSQGGEDGAREQYF.

The rearrangement uses TRBV5-1 and TRBJ1-1, with D possibly matching TRBD1 (6 bases). The CDR3 is 15 amino acids. Germline assignment: CDR1 SGHRS and CDR2 YFSETQ. V lost 4 bases to trimming and J lost 1 base, with 14 bases between them. CDR3 protein: CASSPWGQANTEAFF. CDR3 in DNA: TGCGCCAGCAGCCCGTGGGGGCAGGCGAACACTGAAGCTTTCTTT.

The V gene is TRBV28, the J gene TRBJ2-7; 12 bases line up with TRBD2. Trimming took 5 bases from V and 0 from J; bases not matched to a gene: 8. Germline V gene data show CDR1 as MDHEN and CDR2 as SYDVKM. CDR3 length equals 17 residues. The CDR3 sequence is CASSPSRTSGNSYEQYF. In DNA form, the CDR3 reads TGTGCCAGCAGTCCCTCCCGGACTAGCGGGAACTCCTACGAGCAGTACTTC.

Details on this clone: Compared with germline, one end of the junction differs, possibly owing to a read error. V usage is TRBV28 and J usage is TRBJ1-1, with TRBD1 as a possible D gene (6 bases). CDR1 is MDHEN, CDR2 SYDVKM, per germline. The CDR3 loop spans 16 amino acids. The CDR3 nucleotides read TGTGCCAGCAGTGAGGTGGCAGGGGTCATGAAAACTGAAGCTTTCTTT. Residues: CASSEVAGVMKTEAFF.

This clone came up once. The chain couples TRBV12-5 to TRBJ1-6; the D gene is possibly TRBD1 (5 bases). Germline values: CDR1 LGHNT, CDR2 FRNRAP. The CDR3 has 15 residues. V lost 2 bases, J lost 7 bases, and 12 bases lay in between. The CDR3 DNA follows: TGTGCTAGTGGTTTGTCACAGGCGGTAAATTCACCCCTCCACTTT. This gives the protein CASGLSQAVNSPLHF.

The chain recombines TRBV6-5 with TRBJ1-1; D remains unclear. Germline CDR1 reads MNHEY; CDR2 reads SVGAGI. CDR3 size: 14 residues. V shed 6 bases and J shed 2 bases, with 13 bases lying between them. The CDR3 sequence is CASSQERDNTEAFF. The CDR3 nucleotides read TGTGCCAGCAGCCAGGAGAGGGATAACACTGAAGCTTTCTTT.

This clone qualifies as medium-sized (0.01 to 0.1%). The chain employs TRBV7-3 and TRBJ2-1; TRBD2 matches 10 bases. Germline assignment: CDR1 SGHTA and CDR2 FQGTGA. The CDR3 contains 18 residues. V shed 2 bases and J 3 bases; nucleotides not matched to a gene: 10. This chain's CDR3 is CASSLDGLAGAGYNEQFF. CDR3 sequence (DNA): TGTGCCAGCAGCTTAGACGGGCTAGCGGGAGCTGGCTACAATGAGCAGTTCTTC.

This clone was found a few times. Written as DNA, the CDR3 is TGTGCCAGCAGGAGGACAGGGGAAGCTGGAAACACCATATATTTT. Translation gives CASRRTGEAGNTIYF. The J gene is TRBJ1-3, the V gene TRBV6-5, with TRBD1 matching over 9 bases. This CDR3 contains 15 residues. Germline V gene lookup returns CDR1 MNHEY and CDR2 SVGAGI. The junction had 5 bases not matched to a gene; V was cut back by 6 bases and J by 2 bases.

The V call is TRBV7-3, the J call TRBJ2-1; 8 bases map to TRBD2. The CDR3 runs 15 residues. Per the germline V gene, CDR1 is SGHTA and CDR2 is FQGTGA. Germline trimming cut 10 bases from V and 0 bases from J; bases unmatched to any gene: 8. The CDR3 reads CATRLSGGSYNEQFF. In DNA form, the CDR3 reads TGTGCCACCCGCTTGAGCGGGGGCTCCTACAATGAGCAGTTCTTC.

This sequence joins TRBV5-1 and TRBJ2-3; 12 positions match TRBD2. Germline V gene lookup returns CDR1 SGHRS and CDR2 YFSETQ. CDR3 length: 17 residues. J gave up 3 bases and V 5 bases, and 10 bases lay outside the gene matches. The CDR3 protein is CASSPRTSGIVTDTQYF. The CDR3 DNA reads as TGCGCCAGCAGTCCTCGGACTAGCGGGATAGTAACAGATACGCAGTATTTT.

The genes are TRBV7-6 and TRBJ2-7; the D gene is possibly TRBD2 (6 bases). Trimming pared 5 bases from V and 2 bases from J, leaving 16 bases between. This CDR3 comprises 15 residues. Looked up from germline, CDR1 is SGHVS and CDR2 is FNYEAQ. In DNA form, the CDR3 reads TGTGCCAGCAGCCTCCTGGGAGGTATCGCCTACGAGCAGTACTTC. It encodes CASSLLGGIAYEQYF.

V and J are TRBV6-1 and TRBJ2-7; D is ambiguous. CDR3 size: 14 residues. CDR1 is MNHNS, CDR2 SASEGT, per germline. The V gene lost 3 bases and the J gene lost 4 bases, with 13 bases spanning the gap. The CDR3 DNA is TGTGCCAGCAGTGATGTTAGTATTCCATACGAGCAGTACTTC. Its translation: CASSDVSIPYEQYF.

The CDR3 bases are TGTGCCAGCAGGGACAGGGGGCCTAACTATGGCTACACCTTC. Its protein is CASRDRGPNYGYTF. This chain uses TRBV2 with TRBJ1-2, with 11 bases identical to TRBD1. Trimming took 6 bases from V and 0 from J; bases not matched to a gene: 0. Germline-derived CDR1 and CDR2 are SNHLY and FYNNEI. The CDR3 is 14 amino acids.

The rearrangement uses TRBV14 and TRBJ2-7; D is unclear. Trimming removed 1 base at V and 3 bases at J, with 7 bases between. Germline-derived CDR1 and CDR2 are SGHDN and FVKESK. This CDR3 has 13 residues. In nucleotides, the CDR3 is TGTGCCAGCAGCCAAGTCCAGATCTACGAGCAGTACTTC. Its translation: CASSQVQIYEQYF.

The chain combines TRBV6-1 with TRBJ2-5; 8 bases fit TRBD1. Trimming cost V 7 bases and J 0 bases; bases outside gene matches: 7. CDR1 is MNHNS and CDR2 is SASEGT in the germline V gene. CDR3 length: 15 amino acids. CDR3 sequence: CASNRRDRYQETQYF. As DNA, the CDR3 is TGTGCCAGCAATCGCCGGGACAGGTACCAAGAGACCCAGTACTTC.

The J gene is TRBJ2-6, the V gene TRBV5-1; 8 bases map to TRBD1. Per the germline V gene, CDR1 is SGHRS and CDR2 is YFSETQ. CDR3 length equals 14 residues. V shed 4 bases and J 11 bases; nucleotides not matched to a gene: 8. The CDR3 region has the DNA TGCGCCAGCAGCCGCTCGGACAGGGCGGACGTCCTGACTTTC. It is translated as CASSRSDRADVLTF.